Following are 27 T cell receptor beta chains from one sample sequenced in a study of cytotoxic CD8 clonotypes in ibrutinib-treated CLL. Some clones are missing from TCRdb's copy, which holds only in-frame ones; the method was immunoSEQ multiplex PCR. The sample has roughly 330,000 clones, 60% to 80% seen once. Sequences were derived from PBMCs, sampled after 36 months of ibrutinib treatment. Every receptor here comes from a human donor with chronic lymphocytic leukemia.

V gene TRBV7-2 combines with J gene TRBJ2-1, with 10 bases that match TRBD1. With V trimmed by 1 base and J by 8 bases, 5 bases remained unmatched. This CDR3 comprises 15 residues. Germline CDR1 is SGHTA and CDR2 is FQGNSA. This chain's CDR3 is CASSLGTGGGDEQFF. The CDR3 DNA reads TGTGCCAGCAGCTTAGGGACAGGGGGAGGTGATGAGCAGTTCTTC.

This clone was found a few times. The chain couples TRBV11-2 to TRBJ1-3, with no clear D. The CDR3 covers 16 residues. V was cut by 3 bases and J by 3 bases, with 15 bases left in between. Germline V lookup: CDR1 SGHAT, CDR2 FQNNGV. CDR3 residues: CASSFLAPGGGNTIYF. The CDR3 DNA sequence: TGTGCCAGCAGCTTCCTCGCCCCGGGAGGTGGAAACACCATATATTTT.

This clone has a handful of counts. This chain connects TRBV6-1 to TRBJ2-7; D call uncertain. Germline CDR1 and CDR2: MNHNS and SASEGT. This CDR3 contains 13 residues. V was pared by 0 bases and J by 2 bases, with 5 bases between. CDR3 amino acids: CASSEAGPYEQYF. The CDR3 bases are TGTGCCAGCAGTGAAGCGGGCCCCTACGAGCAGTACTTC.

The table lists this clone with a few counts. The gene calls are TRBV28 and TRBJ1-5; 9 nucleotides line up with TRBD1. The germline gives CDR1 MDHEN, CDR2 SYDVKM. The CDR3 contains 16 residues. Unmatched junction bases numbered 9, after V lost 9 bases and J lost 0 bases. This CDR3 reads CASQGTGWYSNQPQHF. The CDR3 nucleotides are TGTGCCAGTCAGGGGACAGGGTGGTATAGCAATCAGCCCCAGCATTTT.

This clone was recorded a few times. The chain carries TRBV5-6 and TRBJ2-7, with 9 bases lining up with TRBD2. Germline CDR1 reads SGHDT; CDR2 reads YYEEEE. V trimming: 5 bases; J trimming: 2 bases; junction bases outside the gene matches: 5. CDR3 length: 14 amino acids. CDR3 DNA sequence: TGTGCCAGCAGACTTATAGCGGGAGCCTACGAGCAGTACTTC. It specifies CASRLIAGAYEQYF.

This clone appeared a few times. The chain links TRBV7-2 to TRBJ2-5, with 7 bases matching TRBD1. Looked up from germline, CDR1 is SGHTA and CDR2 is FQGNSA. This CDR3 is built from 16 residues. J lost 5 bases, V lost 5 bases, and 14 bases had no gene match. CDR3 sequence: CASSTNRGFFMETQYF. DNA for the CDR3: TGTGCCAGCAGCACCAACAGGGGCTTCTTCATGGAGACCCAGTACTTC.

This clone was counted only a few times. This chain joins TRBV11-2 and TRBJ2-3; D is uncertain. With 6 bases removed from V and 0 bases from J, the gap between germline ends came to 7 bases. Looked up from germline, CDR1 is SGHAT and CDR2 is FQNNGV. The CDR3 runs to 13 residues. The CDR3 here is CASRHTSTDTQYF. CDR3 bases: TGTGCCAGCAGACATACTAGCACAGATACGCAGTATTTT.

This rearrangement joins TRBV5-4 to TRBJ1-2; weak D call: TRBD1 (5 bases). Germline CDR1 reads SGHNT; CDR2 reads YYREEE (reference sequence). CDR3 size: 13 residues. Trimming took off 4 bases at V and 0 bases at J, with 7 bases between the two ends. The CDR3 sequence is CASSAGANYGYTF. CDR3 DNA sequence: TGTGCCAGCAGCGCGGGGGCTAACTATGGCTACACCTTC.

The chain carries TRBV2 and TRBJ2-2; D could derive from TRBD1 or TRBD2 (5 bases each). The germline V gene encodes CDR1 SNHLY and CDR2 FYNNEI. The CDR3 extends over 13 amino acids. V was clipped by 3 bases and J by 7 bases, with 9 bases between them. The CDR3 region is CASSERGSGELFF. The CDR3 DNA is TGTGCCAGCAGTGAGAGGGGAAGCGGGGAGCTGTTTTTT.

J is TRBJ2-7 and V is TRBV6-1; D is perhaps TRBD1 (5 bases). V was shortened by 5 bases and J by 4 bases, with 15 bases between the two germline ends. Germline assignment: CDR1 MNHNS and CDR2 SASEGT. The CDR3 length is 14 residues. The CDR3 region is CASSLQVGPYEQYF. Here the CDR3 DNA reads TGTGCCAGCAGTCTACAGGTGGGGCCGTACGAGCAGTACTTC.

V gene TRBV9 combines with J gene TRBJ1-1; D is unresolved. This CDR3 has 16 residues. Germline CDR1 reads SGDLS; CDR2 reads YYNGEE. V was trimmed by 0 bases and J by 2 bases, leaving 14 bases between them. The CDR3 loop reads CASSVALKGSNTEAFF. CDR3 DNA: TGTGCCAGCAGCGTAGCTTTGAAGGGTTCTAACACTGAAGCTTTCTTT.

This clone was counted a few times. The chain combines TRBV2 with TRBJ2-7; 9 bases align to TRBD2. V was pared by 8 bases and J by 4 bases, with 6 bases of the junction left unmatched. The CDR3 covers 13 residues. Germline-derived CDR1 and CDR2 are SNHLY and FYNNEI. The DNA for the CDR3 is TGTGCCAGCGTGGCGGGACTAGCTTACGAGCAGTACTTC. Its translation is CASVAGLAYEQYF.

This chain uses TRBV10-3 with TRBJ2-2, with D possibly being TRBD2 (6 bases). The CDR3 contains 18 residues. Germline V gives CDR1 ENHRY, CDR2 SYGVKD. V lost 6 bases, J lost 2 bases, and 22 bases lay in between. The CDR3: CAIRSLGSLATNTGELFF. CDR3 in DNA: TGTGCCATCAGATCCTTAGGGTCGCTAGCGACCAACACCGGGGAGCTGTTTTTT.

The chain is built from TRBV5-1 and TRBJ1-3; D unresolved. Per germline, CDR1 SGHRS and CDR2 YFSETQ. The CDR3 loop spans 16 amino acids. Trimming shortened V by 4 bases and J by 4 bases, and 18 bases separated the two germline ends. CDR3 coding DNA: TGCGCCAGCAGCCAAGGACCCGTCGCGTCAGGAAACACCATATATTTT. Its translation: CASSQGPVASGNTIYF.

This clone has just a few counts. The chain combines TRBV4-1 with TRBJ2-3, with a weak D call TRBD1 (5 bases). CDR1 is MGHRA and CDR2 is YSYEKL in the germline V gene. The CDR3 is made up of 15 amino acids. V dropped 0 bases and J dropped 0 bases, with 7 bases sitting between them. CDR3 bases: TGCGCCAGCAGCCAAGAAGGGGCTAGCACAGATACGCAGTATTTT. It codes for CASSQEGASTDTQYF.

The V and J genes are TRBV15 and TRBJ1-2; no clear D gene. Trimming removed 0 bases from V and 1 base from J, with 15 bases in between. The germline CDR1 and CDR2 sequences are LNHNV and YYDKDF (reference sequence). This CDR3 is built from 17 residues. The CDR3 spells CATSRDRRENLNYGYTF. Here the CDR3 DNA reads TGTGCCACCAGCAGAGACAGACGGGAAAACCTTAACTATGGCTACACCTTC.

The rearrangement uses TRBV29-1 and TRBJ2-7; D is possibly TRBD2 (6 bases). The CDR3 covers 15 residues. V lost 5 bases to trimming and J lost 0 bases, with 17 bases between them. CDR1 SQVTM and CDR2 ANQGSEA come from the germline V gene. The CDR3 nucleotides read TGCAGCGTTACCGGCGGTGACGGGAGCTCCTACGAGCAGTACTTC. This translates into CSVTGGDGSSYEQYF.

The chain employs TRBV9 and TRBJ2-7; 9 bases agree with TRBD1. This CDR3 has 14 amino acids. Germline V gene sequence: CDR1 SGDLS, CDR2 YYNGEE. Trimming removed 4 bases from V and 5 bases from J; junction bases left unmatched: 7. CDR3: CASSPSGQGHEQYF. CDR3 nucleotide sequence: TGTGCCAGCAGCCCGTCGGGACAGGGTCACGAGCAGTACTTC.

The chain carries TRBV19 and TRBJ1-5; perhaps TRBD1 as D (6 bases). In germline, CDR1 is LNHDA, CDR2 SQIVND (reference sequence). V shed 3 bases and J shed 3 bases, with 12 bases lying between them. This CDR3 has 15 residues. The CDR3 region is CASSMGWTVNQPQHF. The DNA for the CDR3 is TGTGCCAGTAGTATGGGCTGGACAGTCAATCAGCCCCAGCATTTT. Using reference TRBV19 and TRBJ1-5 for the parts outside the CDR3, the full variable domain is DGGITQSPKYLFRKEGQNVTLSCEQNLNHDAMYWYRQDPGQGLRLIYYSQIVNDFQKGDIAEGYSVSREKKESFPLTVTSAQKNPTAFYLCASSMGWTVNQPQHFGDGTRLSIL.

The chain carries TRBV9 and TRBJ1-6; tentatively, D is TRBD1 (6 bases). The CDR3 is made up of 14 amino acids. V lost 3 bases and J lost 6, with 10 bases in between. From germline, CDR1 is SGDLS and CDR2 YYNGEE. The CDR3 DNA sequence: TGTGCCAGCAGCGACAGGGTTCCTAATTCACCCCTCCACTTT. Its protein product is CASSDRVPNSPLHF.

This clone was detected a few times. The chain couples TRBV20-1 to TRBJ2-1; D gene ambiguous. The CDR3 is 10 amino acids. Germline assignment: CDR1 DFQATT and CDR2 SNEGSKA (reference sequence). Trimming stripped 6 bases from V and 15 bases from J, with 15 bases between. The chain's CDR3 is CSAERAPRFF. The CDR3 nucleotides are TGCAGTGCCGAACGGGCCCCTCGGTTCTTC.

The gene calls are TRBV7-6 and TRBJ2-3; 12 nucleotides line up with TRBD2. Trimming cost V 2 bases and J 4 bases; bases outside gene matches: 7. From germline, CDR1 is SGHVS and CDR2 FNYEAQ. The CDR3 sequence is 17 residues long. This CDR3 is CASSLKTSGSPSDTQYF. In DNA form, the CDR3 reads TGTGCCAGCAGCTTAAAGACTAGCGGGAGTCCCTCAGATACGCAGTATTTT.

This clone appeared once. The chain links TRBV11-3 to TRBJ2-2; 9 nucleotides line up with TRBD2. Unmatched junction bases numbered 6, after V lost 1 base and J lost 9 bases. CDR3 length: 15 residues. Germline V gives CDR1 SGHNT, CDR2 YENEEA. The CDR3, as DNA: TGTGCCAGCAGCTTAGGCTCGACTAGCGGTAGGGAGCTGTTTTTT. It codes for CASSLGSTSGRELFF.

V and J are TRBV5-1 and TRBJ1-1; no clear D gene. The V gene lost 0 bases and the J gene lost 5 bases, with 14 bases spanning the gap. CDR1 is SGHRS and CDR2 is YFSETQ in the germline V gene. CDR3 length: 15 amino acids. CDR3 residues: CASSLAKGLETEAFF. In DNA, the CDR3 is TGCGCCAGCAGCTTGGCCAAAGGGTTGGAAACTGAAGCTTTCTTT. The full variable domain, rest sourced from reference TRBV5-1 and TRBJ1-1, is KAGVTQTPRYLIKTRGQQVTLSCSPISGHRSVSWYQQTPGQGLQFLFEYFSETQRNKGNFPGRFSGRQFSNSRSEMNVSTLELGDSALYLCASSLAKGLETEAFFGQGTRLTVV.

The chain recombines TRBV9 with TRBJ2-1; D not certain. This CDR3 spans 15 amino acids. CDR1 and CDR2 (germline): SGDLS, YYNGEE. V was shortened by 0 bases and J by 5 bases, with 12 bases between the two germline ends. As DNA, the CDR3 is TGTGCCAGCAGCGTAGTGGCAGCGAGAGACAATGAGCAGTTCTTC. Protein: CASSVVAARDNEQFF.

This clone was detected a few times. Within the sample, other DNA sequences also encode this same CDR3. The V call is TRBV11-2, the J call TRBJ2-7; a possible D gene is TRBD2 (6 bases). The CDR3 extends over 10 amino acids. Germline values: CDR1 SGHAT, CDR2 FQNNGV. Trimming cost V 9 bases and J 4 bases, with 7 bases left between them. The CDR3 region is CASSGYEQYF. The CDR3 bases are TGTGCCAGTAGCGGTTACGAGCAGTACTTC.

This rearrangement joins TRBV9 to TRBJ2-1, with TRBD1 identical over 9 bases. J gave up 7 bases and V 0 bases, and 8 bases lay outside the gene matches. Looked up from germline, CDR1 is SGDLS and CDR2 is YYNGEE. The CDR3 is made up of 16 amino acids. The CDR3 is CASSVAVTGGWNEQFF. In DNA form, the CDR3 reads TGTGCCAGCAGCGTAGCTGTGACAGGGGGTTGGAATGAGCAGTTCTTC.